Following are 7 T cell receptor beta chains from one sample sequenced in a study of human T cells and chemical hapten exposure. Time point described: patch test 2, 6 weeks after DPC sensitization. Stated treatment: therapeutic diphenylcyclopropenone sensitization with weekly scalp DPC. Blood, whole and unfractionated, served as the source for total RNA extraction. TCRdb processed the RACE reads anew with MiXCR; each CDR3 protein has one entry. The sample shows 35,000 to 55,000 distinct CDR3 sequences, 9.6% of them seen only once. Source: whole blood, taken in connection with sensitization to the hapten diphenylcyclopropenone (DPC). These TCRs come from a woman under 40 with alopecia areata. Some clones in this sample may be carry-over from other donors' samples.

The chain joins TRBV4-1 to TRBJ1-2; possibly TRBD1 for D (6 bases). V lost 3 bases and J lost 7, with 21 bases in between. CDR1 MGHRA and CDR2 YSYEKL come from the germline V gene. The CDR3 totals 16 residues. In DNA, the CDR3 is TGCGCCAGCAGCCAGGGGGACCAGGGGCTTACTGCTGGCTACACCTTC. Amino acids: CASSQGDQGLTAGYTF.

CDR3 nucleotide sequence: TGCAGCGCGGACTTGAGGGCTAACTATGGCTACACCTTC. It translates to CSADLRANYGYTF. The chain joins TRBV29-1 to TRBJ1-2; D unresolved. CDR3 length: 13 amino acids. V was cut by 7 bases and J by 0 bases, with 12 bases left in between. Germline CDR1 is SQVTM and CDR2 is ANQGSEA. The complete variable domain, with remaining parts taken from reference TRBV29-1 and TRBJ1-2, reads SAVISQKPSRDICQRGTSLTIQCQVDSQVTMMFWYRQQPGQSLTLIATANQGSEATYESGFVIDKFPISRPNLTFSTLTVSNMSPEDSSIYLCSADLRANYGYTFGSGTRLTVV.

In this sample, this clonotype turned up a few times. This chain uses TRBV4-3 with TRBJ2-1, with D possibly TRBD2 on 5 matching bases. V was shortened by 0 bases and J by 2 bases, with 23 bases between the two germline ends. This CDR3 spans 20 amino acids. CDR1 and CDR2 from the germline V gene are LGHNA and YSLEER. CDR3: CASSQDYLAANLRPYNEQFF. CDR3 nucleotide sequence: TGCGCCAGCAGCCAAGATTATCTAGCCGCAAACCTCCGACCCTACAATGAGCAGTTCTTC.

The chain has TRBV29-1 and TRBJ1-4, with 8 bases fitting TRBD1. This CDR3 spans 14 amino acids. Trimming cost V 5 bases and J 4 bases; bases outside gene matches: 6. Germline-derived CDR1 and CDR2 are SQVTM and ANQGSEA. CDR3 nucleotides: TGCAGCGTTTTTGGACAGGGCGTTAATGAAAAACTGTTTTTT. This encodes CSVFGQGVNEKLFF.

The chain has TRBV9 and TRBJ1-4, with TRBD1 as a possible D gene (5 bases). The ends were cut back, 3 bases at V and 8 bases at J, with 11 bases in the middle. CDR3 length equals 13 residues. Germline V lookup: CDR1 SGDLS, CDR2 YYNGEE. The CDR3 bases are TGTGCCAGCAGCGGGGGGACGAGCGAAAAACTGTTTTTT. Its protein is CASSGGTSEKLFF.

The sample holds many counts of this clonotype. The J gene is TRBJ2-5, the V gene TRBV21-1. TRBV21-1 is a listed pseudogene. This CDR3 comprises 14 residues. The CDR3 protein is CASSKGADKETQYF. The CDR3 DNA is TGTGCCAGCAGCAAAGGGGCAGACAAAGAGACCCAGTACTTC.

V gene TRBV29-1 combines with J gene TRBJ2-3; TRBD2 matches 8 bases. CDR3 size: 14 residues. Per the germline V gene, CDR1 is SQVTM and CDR2 is ANQGSEA. The V segment lost 6 bases and the J segment 7 bases; nucleotides outside the gene matches: 12. The CDR3 reads CSVPSGGSGYTQYF. CDR3 in DNA: TGCAGCGTCCCCAGCGGGGGAAGTGGATATACGCAGTATTTT.